This T cell receptor beta chain came from a study of cytomegalovirus exposure and HLA in healthy donors. Broader study findings: The study flagged about 150 TCR beta chains as cytomegalovirus-associated.

It was with 60 Vbeta and 13 Jbeta primers that the PCR ran. Measured with immunoSEQ multiplex PCR; TCRdb has only the in-frame clones, and not every one. The repertoire holds 180,000 or so clones, with approximately 79% as singletons. As concerns this clone: Its specificity is unknown. At one end, the junction sequence differs from germline, possibly due to a read error.

This CDR3 is 14 amino acids long. CDR1 SEHNR and CDR2 FQNEAQ come from the germline V gene (reference sequence). What was sequenced was PBMCs. The TCR sequence derives from a man aged 45-65 years in good health and CMV-seropositive. The J gene is TRBJ1-5, the V gene TRBV7-9; 9 bases agree with TRBD1. Written as DNA, the CDR3 is TGTTCCAGCAGCTTGGACAGGGGCTATCAGCCCCAGCATTTT. The encoded protein is CSSSLDRGYQPQHF.